What follows are 29 T cell receptor beta chains derived from one specimen sequenced in a study of blood T cell repertoires in COVID-19. Libraries were prepared by immunoSEQ multiplex PCR; TCRdb keeps only in-frame clonotypes and omits some of them. This sample has 300,000 to 350,000 clones, with approximately 91% found just once. The sequenced material came from PBMCs or T cells enriched from blood (not recorded which). These receptors came from a woman under 40 who had been exposed to COVID-19.

The chain is built from TRBV11-3 and TRBJ2-1, with D maybe TRBD2 (5 bases). The germline CDR1 and CDR2 sequences are SGHNT and YENEEA. V was clipped by 4 bases and J by 0 bases, with 10 bases between them. The CDR3 extends over 15 amino acids. The CDR3 DNA follows: TGTGCCAGCAGCTCACTAGGGAGCTCCTACAATGAGCAGTTCTTC. Its translation is CASSSLGSSYNEQFF.

The rearrangement joins TRBV6-6 to TRBJ1-1; 12 bases align to TRBD1. Trimming cost V 4 bases and J 3 bases; bases outside gene matches: 6. Looked up from germline, CDR1 is MNHNY and CDR2 is SVGAGI (reference sequence). This CDR3 comprises 16 residues. The CDR3 here is CASSSAGTGGYTEAFF. Here the CDR3 DNA reads TGTGCCAGCAGTTCCGCCGGGACAGGGGGCTACACTGAAGCTTTCTTT.

The V and J genes are TRBV10-3 and TRBJ2-3; D is perhaps TRBD1 (6 bases). The CDR3 contains 12 residues. V was trimmed by 6 bases and J by 4 bases, leaving 8 bases between them. Germline loops: CDR1 ENHRY, CDR2 SYGVKD. CDR3 nucleotide sequence: TGTGCCATCAGCGGACAGTCAGATACGCAGTATTTT. This codes for CAISGQSDTQYF.

This clone has only a few counts. V usage is TRBV4-1 and J usage is TRBJ1-4; 7 positions match TRBD1. This CDR3 contains 14 residues. CDR1 MGHRA and CDR2 YSYEKL come from the germline V gene. V trimming: 0 bases; J trimming: 10 bases; junction bases outside the gene matches: 5. CDR3 sequence (DNA): TGCGCCAGCAGCCAAGATTTGGGACAGTTAAAACTGTTTTTT. Its protein is CASSQDLGQLKLFF.

The rearrangement uses TRBV2 and TRBJ1-1; D is unclear. The CDR3 sequence is 14 residues long. V lost 3 bases and J lost 0, with 8 bases in between. In germline, CDR1 is SNHLY, CDR2 FYNNEI. CDR3 sequence: CASSDRILNTEAFF. The CDR3 DNA follows: TGTGCCAGCAGTGACAGGATATTGAACACTGAAGCTTTCTTT.

This chain connects TRBV5-6 to TRBJ1-2; TRBD1 agrees at 7 bases. The germline V gene has CDR1 SGHDT and CDR2 YYEEEE. After removal of 1 base from V and 2 bases from J, the junction contained 5 bases not matched to a gene. This CDR3 has 15 amino acids. CDR3 loop: CASSLHRDSNYGYTF. In DNA, the CDR3 is TGTGCCAGCAGCTTGCACCGGGACAGCAACTATGGCTACACCTTC.

The chain combines TRBV2 with TRBJ2-7, with D hard to call. There are 16 residues in the CDR3. Germline assignment: CDR1 SNHLY and CDR2 FYNNEI. V was trimmed by 6 bases and J by 0 bases, leaving 18 bases between them. CDR3 amino acids: CASRSLFGGTSYEQYF. CDR3 DNA: TGTGCCAGCAGGTCCCTCTTTGGCGGAACCTCCTACGAGCAGTACTTC. Supplemented by reference TRBV2 and TRBJ2-7, the full variable domain reads EPEVTQTPSHQVTQMGQEVILRCVPISNHLYFYWYRQILGQKVEFLVSFYNNEISEKSEIFDDQFSVERPDGSNFTLKIRSTKLEDSAMYFCASRSLFGGTSYEQYFGPGTRLTVT.

The genes are TRBV28 and TRBJ1-5; D remains unclear. This CDR3 contains 16 residues. V was trimmed by 1 base and J by 0 bases, leaving 10 bases between them. Germline-derived CDR1 and CDR2 are MDHEN and SYDVKM. The CDR3 loop is CASSLLAVNSNQPQHF. In nucleotides, the CDR3 is TGTGCCAGCAGTTTATTGGCAGTGAATAGCAATCAGCCCCAGCATTTT.

This chain links TRBV27 with TRBJ1-6; D gene ambiguous. Trimming cost V 7 bases and J 7 bases, with 11 bases left between them. Per the germline V gene, CDR1 is MNHEY and CDR2 is SMNVEV (reference sequence). This CDR3 is 13 amino acids long. CDR3 protein: CASTYHYNSPLHF. The CDR3 nucleotides are TGTGCCAGCACCTACCACTACAATTCACCCCTCCACTTT.

This clone was observed once. This chain connects TRBV10-3 to TRBJ2-7; perhaps TRBD2 as D (7 bases). Germline V gene data show CDR1 as ENHRY and CDR2 as SYGVKD. Trimming stripped 0 bases from V and 6 bases from J, with 15 bases between. CDR3 length equals 15 residues. CDR3 sequence (DNA): TGTGCCATCAGTGAGTCGGAGGGGGGGGCTAGCGAGCAGTACTTC. The encoded protein is CAISESEGGASEQYF.

The rearrangement uses TRBV30 and TRBJ1-1; 8 bases match TRBD1. This CDR3 has 14 residues. Germline V gives CDR1 GTSNPN, CDR2 SVGIG (reference sequence). V was clipped by 4 bases and J by 1 base; unmatched bases: 5. CDR3 nucleotide sequence: TGTGCCTGGATCTATGGGACAGGGAACACTGAAGCTTTCTTT. Translating it yields CAWIYGTGNTEAFF.

The chain links TRBV5-6 to TRBJ2-2; the D is unclear. This CDR3 has 15 residues. With 2 bases removed from V and 4 bases from J, the gap between germline ends came to 12 bases. Germline V gene lookup returns CDR1 SGHDT and CDR2 YYEEEE. The CDR3, as DNA: TGTGCCAGCAGCTTATCCCTCAGGTCCACCGGGGAGCTGTTTTTT. Translated: CASSLSLRSTGELFF.

V usage is TRBV5-6 and J usage is TRBJ1-5; perhaps TRBD1 as D (6 bases). Germline V lookup: CDR1 SGHDT, CDR2 YYEEEE. This CDR3 comprises 14 residues. The V and J ends lost 2 bases and 7 bases respectively, with 13 bases between them. The CDR3, as DNA: TGTGCCAGCAGCTTAGGAAGGGGGTTGCAGCCCCAGCATTTT. It is translated as CASSLGRGLQPQHF.

This rearrangement joins TRBV4-1 to TRBJ1-1, with unresolved D. The CDR3 runs to 15 residues. Trimming removed 5 bases at V and 3 bases at J, with 16 bases between. CDR1 is MGHRA and CDR2 is YSYEKL in the germline V gene. The CDR3 DNA follows: TGCGCCAGCAGCTCCCGGTGGACCGGGGACACTGAAGCTTTCTTT. Its protein product is CASSSRWTGDTEAFF.

The V gene is TRBV5-4, the J gene TRBJ2-7; 8 bases fit TRBD2. Trimming removed 4 bases from V and 0 bases from J; junction bases left unmatched: 9. The CDR3 loop spans 16 amino acids. CDR1 is SGHNT and CDR2 is YYREEE in the germline V gene (reference sequence). This CDR3 is CASSRRSGGFSYEQYF. Written as DNA, the CDR3 is TGTGCCAGCAGCCGCCGGAGCGGGGGTTTCTCCTACGAGCAGTACTTC.

The gene calls are TRBV5-1 and TRBJ2-7; a possible D gene is TRBD1 (5 bases). Trimming pared 0 bases from V and 6 bases from J, leaving 10 bases between. CDR1 is SGHRS, CDR2 YFSETQ, per germline. This CDR3 region has 13 residues. CDR3 amino acids: CASSLVVGAEQYF. CDR3 coding DNA: TGCGCCAGCAGCTTGGTAGTAGGGGCCGAGCAGTACTTC.

The rearrangement joins TRBV5-1 to TRBJ2-5, with a tentative D call TRBD2 (5 bases). Between the trimmed V and J ends, which lost 4 bases and 5 bases, there was a span of 18 bases. The CDR3 loop spans 15 amino acids. The germline CDR1 and CDR2 sequences are SGHRS and YFSETQ. The CDR3 coding sequence is TGCGCCAGCAGCCCGGTCGGGATCGTTCGGGAGACCCAGTACTTC. It codes for CASSPVGIVRETQYF.

The genes are TRBV7-8 and TRBJ2-1; 11 bases line up with TRBD2. Germline V gene data show CDR1 as SGHVS and CDR2 as FQNEAQ. With V trimmed by 0 bases and J by 0 bases, 10 bases remained unmatched. This CDR3 is built from 20 residues. This chain's CDR3 is CASSLARFASGGRSYNEQFF. The CDR3 coding sequence is TGTGCCAGCAGCTTAGCTCGCTTTGCTAGCGGGGGGCGCTCCTACAATGAGCAGTTCTTC.

The chain joins TRBV7-2 to TRBJ1-2; the D gene is possibly TRBD1 (5 bases). The CDR3 runs to 15 residues. Germline assignment: CDR1 SGHTA and CDR2 FQGNSA. V gave up 0 bases and J gave up 4 bases, with 12 bases separating them. The CDR3 DNA is TGTGCCAGCAGCTTAGCGGTCTGGGGCCTCTATGGCTACACCTTC. Encoded protein: CASSLAVWGLYGYTF.

This chain uses TRBV5-4 with TRBJ2-5; TRBD2 agrees at 12 bases. V lost 4 bases, J lost 2 bases, and 6 bases stayed unmatched. The CDR3 extends over 16 amino acids. The germline V gene encodes CDR1 SGHNT and CDR2 YYREEE (reference sequence). CDR3 sequence: CASSDRLAGAQETQYF. The CDR3 DNA follows: TGTGCCAGCAGCGATAGACTAGCGGGGGCTCAAGAGACCCAGTACTTC.

The chain employs TRBV6-5 and TRBJ1-5, with 9 positions matching TRBD1. The CDR3 contains 15 residues. The trim removed 5 bases at V and 3 bases at J, leaving 5 bases unmatched. Germline V lookup: CDR1 MNHEY, CDR2 SVGAGI. CDR3 sequence reads: CASSHRQGVNQPQHF. DNA of the CDR3: TGTGCCAGCAGTCATAGACAGGGGGTCAATCAGCCCCAGCATTTT.

The chain combines TRBV5-4 with TRBJ1-2, with D possibly being TRBD1 (6 bases). The CDR3 has 13 residues. Between the trimmed V and J ends, which lost 5 bases and 2 bases, there was a span of 10 bases. The germline CDR1 and CDR2 sequences are SGHNT and YYREEE (reference sequence). The CDR3 reads CASRYGQNYGYTF. The DNA for the CDR3 is TGTGCCAGCAGGTACGGACAGAACTATGGCTACACCTTC.

The J gene is TRBJ2-3, the V gene TRBV3-1 (or the pseudogene TRBV3-2), with D possibly matching TRBD1 (6 bases). V was cut by 3 bases and J by 2 bases, with 9 bases left in between. The CDR3 loop spans 14 amino acids. CDR1 and CDR2 (germline): LGHDT, YNNKEL (reference sequence). The CDR3 reads CASSHRTVTDTQYF. The CDR3 bases are TGTGCCAGCAGCCACAGGACAGTCACAGATACGCAGTATTTT.

The rearrangement joins TRBV29-1 to TRBJ1-2; perhaps TRBD1 as D (5 bases). The CDR3 has 16 residues. Per germline, CDR1 SQVTM and CDR2 ANQGSEA. V was cut by 4 bases and J by 0 bases, with 18 bases left in between. CDR3 nucleotides: TGCAGCGTTGGAAGGTCACCAGGGCCCACTAACTATGGCTACACCTTC. Translation gives CSVGRSPGPTNYGYTF.

This clone was seen just once. CDR3 nucleotides: TGTGCCAGCAGCGTGAGGCTCGGGATGGAGACCCAGTACTTC. As protein: CASSVRLGMETQYF. The J gene is TRBJ2-5, the V gene TRBV5-6; D possibly corresponds to TRBD2 (5 bases). Looked up from germline, CDR1 is SGHDT and CDR2 is YYEEEE. V was clipped by 4 bases and J by 5 bases, with 15 bases between them. The CDR3 consists of 14 residues.

The rearrangement links TRBV4-1 to TRBJ1-4; TRBD1 aligns across 8 bases. The germline gives CDR1 MGHRA, CDR2 YSYEKL. The J segment lost 5 bases and the V segment lost 4 bases, leaving 6 bases of the junction unmatched. CDR3 size: 15 residues. CDR3 bases: TGCGCCAGCAGCCGAGGACAGGGTACGAATGAAAAACTGTTTTTT. Residues: CASSRGQGTNEKLFF.

The chain employs TRBV5-4 and TRBJ2-7, with 9 bases identical to TRBD2. The junction had 4 bases not matched to a gene; V was cut back by 1 base and J by 2 bases. Germline lookup yields CDR1 SGHNT and CDR2 YYREEE (reference sequence). The CDR3 sequence is 15 residues long. This chain's CDR3 is CASSLIQRGAYEQYF. The CDR3 region has the DNA TGTGCCAGCAGCTTGATCCAGCGGGGGGCCTACGAGCAGTACTTC.

The J gene is TRBJ1-4, the V gene TRBV7-2; 9 positions agree with TRBD1. This CDR3 contains 15 residues. The germline V gene has CDR1 SGHTA and CDR2 FQGNSA. Unmatched junction bases numbered 3, after V lost 5 bases and J lost 2 bases. In DNA, the CDR3 is TGTGCCAGCAGCCACAGGGGGCCGACTAATGAAAAACTGTTTTTT. As protein: CASSHRGPTNEKLFF.

The V gene is TRBV15, the J gene TRBJ2-2; 8 bases agree with TRBD1. This CDR3 has 16 residues. Germline CDR1 reads LNHNV; CDR2 reads YYDKDF (reference sequence). Trimming removed 0 bases from V and 5 bases from J; junction bases left unmatched: 5. CDR3 in DNA: TGTGCCACCAGCAGAGATCCGACAGGGGCTACCGGGGAGCTGTTTTTT. Encoded protein: CATSRDPTGATGELFF.